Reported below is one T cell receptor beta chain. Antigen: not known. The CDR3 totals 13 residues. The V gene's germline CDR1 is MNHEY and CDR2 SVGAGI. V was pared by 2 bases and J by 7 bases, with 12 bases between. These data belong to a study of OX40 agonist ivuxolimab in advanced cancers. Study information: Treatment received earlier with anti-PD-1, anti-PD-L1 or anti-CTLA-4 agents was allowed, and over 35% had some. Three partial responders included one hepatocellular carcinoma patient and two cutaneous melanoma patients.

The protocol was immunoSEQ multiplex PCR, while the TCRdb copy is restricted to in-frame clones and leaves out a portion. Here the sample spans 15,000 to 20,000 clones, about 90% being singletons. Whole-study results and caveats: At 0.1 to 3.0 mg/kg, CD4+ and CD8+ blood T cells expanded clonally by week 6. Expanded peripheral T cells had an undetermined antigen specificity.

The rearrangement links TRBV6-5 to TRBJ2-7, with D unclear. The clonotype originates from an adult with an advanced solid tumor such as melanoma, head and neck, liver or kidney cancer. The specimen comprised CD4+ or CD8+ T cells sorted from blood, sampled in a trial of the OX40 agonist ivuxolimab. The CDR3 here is CASSYVKRGEQYF. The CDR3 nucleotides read TGTGCCAGCAGTTACGTGAAACGAGGAGAGCAGTACTTC.